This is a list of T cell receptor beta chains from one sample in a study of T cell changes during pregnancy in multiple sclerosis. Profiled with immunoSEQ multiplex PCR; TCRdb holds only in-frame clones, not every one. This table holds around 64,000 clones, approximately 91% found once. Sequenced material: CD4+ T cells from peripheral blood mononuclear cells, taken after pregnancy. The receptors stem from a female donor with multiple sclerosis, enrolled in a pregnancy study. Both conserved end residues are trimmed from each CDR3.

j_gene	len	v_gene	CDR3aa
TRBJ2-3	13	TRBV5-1	ASSLLDQRTDTQY
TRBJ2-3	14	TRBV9	ASSADSGTVTDTQY
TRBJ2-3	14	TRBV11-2	ASSPRLGTSTDTQY
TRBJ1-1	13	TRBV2	ASSEMGGGRTEAF
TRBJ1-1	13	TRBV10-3	AISEHRSMNTEAF
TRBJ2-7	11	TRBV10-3	AIMGLDRIEQY
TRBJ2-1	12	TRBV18	ASSQRAVFYEQF
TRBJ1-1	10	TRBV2	ASNPVNTEAF
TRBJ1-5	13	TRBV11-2	ASSLQGQLNQPQH
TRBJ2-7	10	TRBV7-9	ASSSGVYEQY
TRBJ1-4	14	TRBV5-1	ASSPESSPLGEKLF
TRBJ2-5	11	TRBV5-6	ASSLDVAETQY
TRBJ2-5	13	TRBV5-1	ASSLDTGSQETQY
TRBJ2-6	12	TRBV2	ASSPSSGANVLT
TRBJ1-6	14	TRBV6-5	ASSYEIGRGNSPLH
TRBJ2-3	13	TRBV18	ASSPSAGVTDTQY
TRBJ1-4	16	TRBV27	ASSFSGTGSWPNEKLF
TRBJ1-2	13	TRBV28	ASSYPEGLVYGYT
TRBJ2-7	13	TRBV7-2	ASSNLQGAVYEQY
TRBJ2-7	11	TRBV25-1	ASSGGLVGEQY
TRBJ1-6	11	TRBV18	ASSLEQGVTLH
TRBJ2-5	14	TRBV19	ASSIGGAGGRKTQY
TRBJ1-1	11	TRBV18	ASSPPGGYEAF
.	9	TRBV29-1	SARLTYEQY
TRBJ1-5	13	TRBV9	ASSVGANSNQPQH
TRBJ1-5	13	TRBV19	ASSIPQGGNQPQH
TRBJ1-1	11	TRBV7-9	ASSGLLGAEAF
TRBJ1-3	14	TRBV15	ATSRSGQVAGNTIY
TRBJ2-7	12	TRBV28	ASSPSDRPYEQY
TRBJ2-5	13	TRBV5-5	ASSLDRDRWETQY
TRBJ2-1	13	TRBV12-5	ASGAGLAPYNEQF
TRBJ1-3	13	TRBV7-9	ASSLGRAGGNTIY
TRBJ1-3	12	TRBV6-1	ASSSGAREYTIY
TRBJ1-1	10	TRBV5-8	ASSLDSTEAF
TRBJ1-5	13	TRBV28	ASSRLGEGNQPQH
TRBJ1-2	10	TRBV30	AWSQGAGGYT
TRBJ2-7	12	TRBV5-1	ASSPGDGSYEQY
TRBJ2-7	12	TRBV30	AWTSGQGTYEQY
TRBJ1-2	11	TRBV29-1	SAGMTGNYGYT
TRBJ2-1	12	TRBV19	ASSIPPFWSEQF
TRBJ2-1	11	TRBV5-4	ASSLGLVSEQF
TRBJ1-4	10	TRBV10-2	ASRTSNEKLF
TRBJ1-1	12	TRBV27	ASTPAGRGTEAF
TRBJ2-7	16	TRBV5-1	ASSFSGTSGLSSYEQY
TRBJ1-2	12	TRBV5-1	ASSPDRANYGYT
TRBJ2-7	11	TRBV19	ASSGTLSYEQY
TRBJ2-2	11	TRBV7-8	ASSRLTGGELF
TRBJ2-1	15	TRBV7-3	ASSKTGTSGTYNEQF
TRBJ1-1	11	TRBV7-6	ASRPGSSTVAF
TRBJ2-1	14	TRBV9	ASSPGPSSSYNEQF
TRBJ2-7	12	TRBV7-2	ASSLSGALFEQY
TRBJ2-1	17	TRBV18	ASSPPARGISGSYNEQF
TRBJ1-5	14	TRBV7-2	ASSLGTAYSNQPQH
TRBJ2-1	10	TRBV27	ASSLNYNEQF
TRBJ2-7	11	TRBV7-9	ASSQSAVYEQY
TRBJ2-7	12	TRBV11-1	ASEDRGFLGEQY
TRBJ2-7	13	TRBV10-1	ASGYRDPTPYEQY
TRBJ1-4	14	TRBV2	ASTTTGGRANEKLF
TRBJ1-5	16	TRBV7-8	ASSFLSTGDTFNQPQH